This note documents a single T cell receptor (beta chain) sequence. The data belong to a study of blood T cell repertoires in COVID-19. Study-wide background: Acute and convalescent COVID-19 specimens originated in the United States, Italy and Spain.

Assay: immunoSEQ multiplex PCR; the TCRdb copy retains only in-frame clones and omits some. Of more than 300,000 clones in the sample, 70% to 90% were seen once. Clinical history as reported by participants underpinned cohort assignment. In germline, CDR1 is MGHRA, CDR2 YSYEKL. The CDR3 contains 15 residues. The V and J ends lost 0 bases and 5 bases respectively, with 13 bases between them. Sequencing was done on a sample of PBMCs or T cells enriched from blood (not recorded which). The origin of this receptor is a woman under 30 who had recovered from COVID-19. V and J are TRBV4-1 and TRBJ1-1; TRBD1 might be the D (5 bases). CDR3 loop: CASSQDKGLMTEAFF. In DNA form, the CDR3 reads TGCGCCAGCAGCCAAGATAAGGGGTTGATGACTGAAGCTTTCTTT.